Following are 22 T cell receptor beta chains from one sample sequenced in a study of CD8 T cells in Susac syndrome. The RNA input was 0.5 to 1 ug, and it was reverse transcribed with random hexamers. TCRdb recomputed calls from the immunoSEQ multiplex PCR reads with MiXCR, one row per CDR3 protein. This table holds 120,000 or so distinct CDR3 sequences, around 94% found once. Material for sequencing was CD4+ T cells from PBMCs. The receptors shown here come from a human donor with multiple sclerosis.

This chain links TRBV14 with TRBJ1-2; 7 bases fit TRBD1. The CDR3 consists of 13 residues. Germline trimming cut 3 bases from V and 8 bases from J; bases unmatched to any gene: 6. Germline assignment: CDR1 SGHDN and CDR2 FVKESK. CDR3 protein: CASSHRQGGGYTF. The CDR3, as DNA: TGTGCCAGCAGCCATAGACAGGGTGGCGGCTACACCTTC.

This chain connects TRBV4-1 to TRBJ2-7; the D is unclear. Germline CDR1 MGHRA, CDR2 YSYEKL. The germline V and J ends were trimmed by 4 bases and 6 bases, with 22 bases remaining between them. This CDR3 contains 16 residues. CDR3 coding DNA: TGCGCCAGCAGCCCAACCCCCGGTCTAAGGGAAGCCGAGCAGTACTTC. It specifies CASSPTPGLREAEQYF.

The V gene is TRBV5-1, the J gene TRBJ2-1; 10 nucleotides line up with TRBD2. There are 15 residues in the CDR3. V lost 1 base and J lost 3; bases outside the gene matches: 1. Germline V gene data show CDR1 as SGHRS and CDR2 as YFSETQ. In DNA, the CDR3 is TGCGCCAGCAGCTTGACTAGCGGGGACTACAATGAGCAGTTCTTC. Its translation is CASSLTSGDYNEQFF.

This rearrangement joins TRBV30 to TRBJ1-5, with a tentative D call TRBD1 (5 bases). The CDR3 spans 17 residues. Trimming took off 0 bases at V and 2 bases at J, with 17 bases between the two ends. CDR1 GTSNPN and CDR2 SVGIG come from the germline V gene (reference sequence). CDR3 nucleotides: TGTGCCTGGAGTGTGGGGGACGGTGGGGTTGGCAATCAGCCCCAGCATTTT. It yields the protein CAWSVGDGGVGNQPQHF.

The chain links TRBV27 to TRBJ2-1; 12 bases align to TRBD2. CDR3 length equals 16 residues. J gave up 8 bases and V 6 bases, and 11 bases lay outside the gene matches. Germline loops: CDR1 MNHEY, CDR2 SMNVEV (reference sequence). Here the CDR3 DNA reads TGTGCCAGCAGCCCTTCCCTAGCGGGGGGGCGGGATGAGCAGTTCTTC. This gives the protein CASSPSLAGGRDEQFF.

The rearrangement links TRBV6-6 to TRBJ1-3; D is possibly TRBD1 (5 bases). V was clipped by 8 bases and J by 4 bases, with 15 bases between them. The CDR3 runs 14 residues. Germline V CDR1 and CDR2: MNHNY, SVGAGI (reference sequence). The DNA for the CDR3 is TGTGCCAGCTCCTATGGGGGTGAAGGAAACACCATATATTTT. It codes for CASSYGGEGNTIYF.

The chain couples TRBV19 to TRBJ1-5, with TRBD1 identical over 7 bases. J gave up 5 bases and V 6 bases, and 4 bases lay outside the gene matches. This CDR3 has 13 residues. Germline V gives CDR1 LNHDA, CDR2 SQIVND (reference sequence). CDR3 sequence reads: CASRDRSYQPQHF. The CDR3 DNA reads TGTGCCAGTAGGGACAGGAGTTATCAGCCCCAGCATTTT.

This chain uses TRBV5-1 with TRBJ1-2; D unclear. This CDR3 has 12 amino acids. Germline CDR1 reads SGHRS; CDR2 reads YFSETQ. V was shortened by 0 bases and J by 6 bases, with 6 bases between the two germline ends. CDR3 residues: CASSLGWDGYTF. DNA for the CDR3: TGCGCCAGCAGCTTGGGCTGGGATGGCTACACCTTC.

The V gene is TRBV9, the J gene TRBJ1-6; the D gene is possibly TRBD1 (6 bases). The CDR3 runs 16 residues. Trimming stripped 2 bases from V and 9 bases from J, with 18 bases between. Germline CDR1 is SGDLS and CDR2 is YYNGEE. The CDR3 DNA follows: TGTGCCAGCAGCGTCACTTCGGACAGTAGTAGTTCACCCCTCCACTTT. Its translation is CASSVTSDSSSSPLHF.

The CDR3 sequence: CASSSSGTGVISYTF. CDR3 in DNA: TGTGCCAGCAGTTCCTCCGGGACAGGGGTGATAAGCTACACCTTC. V gene TRBV27 combines with J gene TRBJ1-2; 10 nucleotides agree with TRBD1. The CDR3 loop spans 15 amino acids. CDR1 is MNHEY, CDR2 SMNVEV, per germline (reference sequence). The J segment lost 9 bases and the V segment lost 4 bases, leaving 11 bases of the junction unmatched.

Comments on this clonotype: Its ends do not fully match the called genes, so a read error is possible. This chain uses TRBV12-3 or TRBV12-4 with TRBJ2-2; possibly TRBD2 for D (5 bases). The CDR3 is 14 residues long. CDR3 region: CASSLALSTGELFF. CDR3 nucleotides: TGTGCCAGCAGTTTAGCGCTTTCCACCGGGGAGCTTTTTTTT.

The rearrangement uses TRBV3-1 and TRBJ2-7; D remains unclear. This CDR3 has 14 amino acids. The germline CDR1 and CDR2 sequences are LGHDT and YNNKEL (reference sequence). V shed 0 bases and J shed 2 bases, with 8 bases lying between them. The CDR3 loop is CASSQDPRPYEQYF. CDR3 bases: TGTGCCAGCAGCCAAGATCCGAGACCCTACGAGCAGTACTTC.

This clonotype was detected once. The chain is built from TRBV6-5 and TRBJ2-7; TRBD2 might be the D (6 bases). V was pared by 11 bases and J by 0 bases, with 17 bases between. This CDR3 region has 14 residues. Germline-derived CDR1 and CDR2 are MNHEY and SVGAGI. CDR3 nucleotide sequence: TGTGCCGCCTGGGGGGTAGGGAGCTCCTACGAGCAGTACTTC. Translated: CAAWGVGSSYEQYF.

This sequence joins TRBV20-1 and TRBJ1-2; the D is unclear. Deletions cut 3 bases from V and 4 bases from J, with 6 bases between. This CDR3 contains 11 residues. Germline CDR1 reads DFQATT; CDR2 reads SNEGSKA (reference sequence). CDR3: CSAREGYGYTF. CDR3 DNA sequence: TGCAGTGCTAGGGAAGGCTATGGCTACACCTTC.

The chain is built from TRBV3-1 and TRBJ1-1; tentatively, D is TRBD1 (5 bases). With 0 bases removed from V and 8 bases from J, the gap between germline ends came to 10 bases. Germline values: CDR1 LGHDT, CDR2 YNNKEL (reference sequence). The CDR3 is 13 residues long. The CDR3 bases are TGTGCCAGCAGCCAAGATGGGGGTCGCGAAGCTTTCTTT. Its protein is CASSQDGGREAFF.

The chain has TRBV12-3 or TRBV12-4 and TRBJ1-2; TRBD1 is a possible D gene (5 bases). CDR3 length: 13 residues. Trimming cost V 3 bases and J 4 bases, with 9 bases left between them. The CDR3 spells CASSFKGSYGYTF. DNA of the CDR3: TGTGCCAGCAGTTTTAAGGGGAGCTATGGCTACACCTTC.

This chain connects TRBV2 to TRBJ2-3, with D unresolved. The CDR3 runs 15 residues. V lost 6 bases and J 2 bases, leaving 15 bases between the germline ends. Per the germline V gene, CDR1 is SNHLY and CDR2 is FYNNEI. CDR3 residues: CASRAQVTYTDTQYF. The CDR3, as DNA: TGTGCCAGCAGAGCTCAAGTGACCTACACAGATACGCAGTATTTT. Full variable domain (missing parts from reference TRBV2 and TRBJ2-3): EPEVTQTPSHQVTQMGQEVILRCVPISNHLYFYWYRQILGQKVEFLVSFYNNEISEKSEIFDDQFSVERPDGSNFTLKIRSTKLEDSAMYFCASRAQVTYTDTQYFGPGTRLTVL.

This sequence joins TRBV6-1 and TRBJ2-2, with D unresolved. This CDR3 is built from 13 residues. Looked up from germline, CDR1 is MNHNS and CDR2 is SASEGT. The V end was cut by 8 bases, the J end by 0 bases, with 7 bases between. In DNA form, the CDR3 reads TGTGCCAGCCGTGGGCCGAACACCGGGGAGCTGTTTTTT. Translating gives CASRGPNTGELFF.

The gene calls are TRBV12-3 or TRBV12-4 and TRBJ1-1; D may be TRBD1 (5 bases). CDR3 size: 15 residues. With 5 bases removed from V and 1 base from J, the gap between germline ends came to 14 bases. The DNA of the CDR3 is TGTGCCAGCAGTCCCTCGGGGCATTCGAACACTGAAGCTTTCTTT. It specifies CASSPSGHSNTEAFF.

The chain joins TRBV5-1 to TRBJ2-3; no clear D gene. The CDR3 is 14 amino acids. CDR1 is SGHRS, CDR2 YFSETQ, per germline. Trimming took 4 bases from V and 10 from J, leaving 19 bases between them. CDR3 bases: TGCGCCAGCAGCCAACTGAGTTCGACGGAAGCGCAGTATTTT. It encodes CASSQLSSTEAQYF.

The rearrangement joins TRBV27 to TRBJ1-1; possible D gene TRBD1, 6 bases. Deletions cut 2 bases from V and 0 bases from J, with 13 bases between. The germline CDR1 and CDR2 sequences are MNHEY and SMNVEV (reference sequence). There are 16 residues in the CDR3. The CDR3 DNA is TGTGCCAGCAGTTTAGAACAGGGAGGGGTGAACACTGAAGCTTTCTTT. It yields the protein CASSLEQGGVNTEAFF.

The V call is TRBV7-6, the J call TRBJ2-5; D possibly corresponds to TRBD2 (5 bases). Trimming took 4 bases from V and 4 from J, leaving 10 bases between them. The CDR3 loop spans 13 amino acids. Germline V CDR1 and CDR2: SGHVS, FNYEAQ. CDR3 loop: CASSWPRGETQYF. The CDR3 DNA is TGTGCCAGCAGCTGGCCCCGGGGAGAGACCCAGTACTTC.